This paragraph covers one TCR beta chain sequence. Its cognate antigen is unknown. With a much larger clone just one base away, this may be a read error. Out of unsorted whole blood came the blood RNA, and germline DNA was extracted as well. Using a constant-region primer together with ProtoScript II reverse transcriptase, TCR beta cDNA was made from approximately 500 ng of total RNA. Slightly modified ARM-PCR, run as three nested multiplex PCR rounds, produced the TCR beta libraries. Investigators reported that the first two PCR rounds, at roughly 10 cycles each, used TRBV1-TRBV30 forward primers with a C-beta reverse primer. From the multiplex PCR reads, TCRdb called clonotypes with MiXCR, one entry per CDR3 protein. The sample yields about 310,000 distinct CDR3 sequences, roughly three fifths seen once. The data were obtained in a study of tumor-infiltrating lymphocytes in primary liver carcinoma. As for the study in general: All lesions had stage T1-T3 N0M0 and 4.2 to 10 cm widths. Study observations and caveats: Tumor region pairs overlapped more than did tumor-adjacent and tumor-blood pairs.

This CDR3 has 15 residues. With 2 bases removed from V and 5 bases from J, the gap between germline ends came to 13 bases. The sequencing input was peripheral blood. The genes are TRBV12-3 or TRBV12-4 and TRBJ1-5; maybe TRBD1 (6 bases). This receptor was obtained from a woman in her twenties or thirties with primary liver carcinoma and hepatitis B virus infection. In DNA form, the CDR3 reads TGTGCCAGCAGTTTAAGGGGACATGGCCATCAGCCCCAGCATTTT. This codes for CASSLRGHGHQPQHF.